The 25 T cell receptor beta chains presented below share a single source sample, sequenced in a study of cytomegalovirus exposure and HLA in healthy donors. The PCR employed 60 Vbeta primers together with 13 Jbeta primers. TCRdb's table, derived via immunoSEQ multiplex PCR, lists solely in-frame clones and lacks some. Of approximately 130,000 clones in the sample, around 77% are singletons; the top ten hold 1% to 1.5%. The sample comprised PBMCs. Every receptor here comes from a man between 50 and 59 years old in good health and CMV-seronegative.

In this sample, this clone turned up a few times. The chain combines TRBV11-1 with TRBJ1-4; 9 bases line up with TRBD1. Trimming cost V 5 bases and J 5 bases; bases outside gene matches: 6. Germline V lookup: CDR1 SGHAT, CDR2 FQDESV (reference sequence). CDR3 length: 15 residues. The CDR3 loop is CASSPRTGANEKLFF. Written as DNA, the CDR3 is TGTGCCAGCAGCCCCCGGACAGGGGCGAATGAAAAACTGTTTTTT.

The chain joins TRBV9 to TRBJ2-2; D is perhaps TRBD2 (6 bases). The ends were cut back, 1 base at V and 6 bases at J, with 7 bases in the middle. CDR3 length: 13 residues. Germline V gene lookup returns CDR1 SGDLS and CDR2 YYNGEE. The chain's CDR3 is CASSVWGAGELFF. The CDR3 region has the DNA TGTGCCAGCAGCGTATGGGGGGCCGGGGAGCTGTTTTTT.

The chain employs TRBV19 and TRBJ2-5, with TRBD1 identical over 9 bases. Germline CDR1 and CDR2: LNHDA and SQIVND (reference sequence). J lost 4 bases, V lost 6 bases, and 6 bases had no gene match. The CDR3 covers 14 residues. The CDR3 loop is CASRDRGELETQYF. CDR3 nucleotide sequence: TGTGCCAGTAGAGACAGGGGGGAATTAGAGACCCAGTACTTC.

V gene TRBV27 combines with J gene TRBJ2-5, with TRBD1 identical over 7 bases. CDR1 and CDR2 from the germline V gene are MNHEY and SMNVEV (reference sequence). The CDR3 length is 13 residues. Trimming cost V 2 bases and J 4 bases; bases outside gene matches: 1. The CDR3 DNA follows: TGTGCCAGCAGTTTACGACAGGGAGAGACCCAGTACTTC. This codes for CASSLRQGETQYF.

The chain has TRBV10-3 and TRBJ2-5; D remains unclear. Germline loops: CDR1 ENHRY, CDR2 SYGVKD. The CDR3 extends over 16 amino acids. V lost 0 bases, J lost 0 bases, and 11 bases lay in between. Here the CDR3 DNA reads TGTGCCATCAGTGAGTCGATGGGCAGAAACCAAGAGACCCAGTACTTC. It codes for CAISESMGRNQETQYF.

J is TRBJ2-4 and V is TRBV2; TRBD2 matches 9 bases. V shed 3 bases, J shed 3 bases, and the junction held 12 bases outside the gene matches. Germline loops: CDR1 SNHLY, CDR2 FYNNEI. The CDR3 covers 18 residues. CDR3 DNA: TGTGCCAGCAGTGAGGGTAGCGGGAGAGGGAGTGGCAAAAACATTCAGTACTTC. It is translated as CASSEGSGRGSGKNIQYF.

The chain combines TRBV5-6 with TRBJ2-6, with a weak D call TRBD2 (5 bases). The CDR3 covers 15 residues. The V gene's germline CDR1 is SGHDT and CDR2 YYEEEE. V dropped 2 bases and J dropped 2 bases, with 8 bases sitting between them. The CDR3 region is CASSFSGTGANVLTF. The CDR3 DNA follows: TGTGCCAGCAGCTTTTCGGGGACTGGGGCCAACGTCCTGACTTTC.

V and J are TRBV5-6 and TRBJ1-3, with D maybe TRBD1 (6 bases). In germline, CDR1 is SGHDT, CDR2 YYEEEE. Trimming took off 5 bases at V and 4 bases at J, with 16 bases between the two ends. This CDR3 is 15 amino acids long. DNA for the CDR3: TGTGCCAGCAGTTCTTTCGGGACAATCGGAAACACCATATATTTT. It encodes CASSSFGTIGNTIYF.

The rearrangement uses TRBV7-6 and TRBJ2-1, with D possibly being TRBD2 (7 bases). The V and J ends lost 5 bases and 8 bases respectively, with 16 bases between them. Germline values: CDR1 SGHVS, CDR2 FNYEAQ. CDR3 length equals 14 residues. The CDR3 DNA reads as TGTGCCAGCAGCCCCTGGGGGGGCCAGGATGAGCAGTTCTTC. It encodes CASSPWGGQDEQFF.

V gene TRBV19 combines with J gene TRBJ1-5, with 7 nucleotides matching TRBD1. The CDR3 is 15 residues long. The germline V gene has CDR1 LNHDA and CDR2 SQIVND (reference sequence). V trimming: 8 bases; J trimming: 0 bases; junction bases outside the gene matches: 7. The CDR3 DNA is TGTGCCAGTCACCCCGGACAGGTTAGCAATCAGCCCCAGCATTTT. The encoded protein is CASHPGQVSNQPQHF. The full variable domain, in which reference TRBV19 and TRBJ1-5 provide the parts outside the CDR3, is DGGITQSPKYLFRKEGQNVTLSCEQNLNHDAMYWYRQDPGQGLRLIYYSQIVNDFQKGDIAEGYSVSREKKESFPLTVTSAQKNPTAFYLCASHPGQVSNQPQHFGDGTRLSIL.

Here the CDR3 reads CASSEAVGNRGWNQPQHF. The CDR3 region has the DNA TGTGCCAGCAGTGAAGCGGTAGGCAACAGGGGGTGGAATCAGCCCCAGCATTTT. This chain links TRBV6-1 with TRBJ1-5; TRBD1 matches 8 bases. CDR1 and CDR2 (germline): MNHNS, SASEGT. The CDR3 sequence is 18 residues long. The trim removed 0 bases at V and 4 bases at J, leaving 11 bases unmatched.

The chain combines TRBV28 with TRBJ1-2; D perhaps matches TRBD1 (6 bases). V was cut by 7 bases and J by 1 base, with 19 bases left in between. Per germline, CDR1 MDHEN and CDR2 SYDVKM. The CDR3 is made up of 16 amino acids. CDR3 in DNA: TGTGCCAGCACCCTCTGGAGGCCAGGGGATAACTATGGCTACACCTTC. Amino acid sequence: CASTLWRPGDNYGYTF.

This clone was recorded only once. This chain links TRBV10-2 with TRBJ1-4; 9 bases agree with TRBD1. The CDR3 is made up of 15 amino acids. Germline V gene sequence: CDR1 WSHSY, CDR2 SAAADI. Trimming removed 5 bases from V and 5 bases from J; junction bases left unmatched: 6. CDR3 nucleotide sequence: TGCGCCAGCAGTAGGGATGGACAGGGGAATGAAAAACTGTTTTTT. Protein sequence: CASSRDGQGNEKLFF.

V gene TRBV30 combines with J gene TRBJ1-5, with 8 nucleotides matching TRBD1. The germline CDR1 and CDR2 sequences are GTSNPN and SVGIG (reference sequence). The CDR3 has 15 residues. V shed 4 bases, J shed 3 bases, and the junction held 8 bases outside the gene matches. CDR3 sequence: CAWTSGTGLNQPQHF. CDR3 coding DNA: TGTGCCTGGACTTCCGGGACAGGACTCAATCAGCCCCAGCATTTT.

This clone occurred once. The chain is built from TRBV6-5 and TRBJ1-5, with TRBD1 matching over 7 bases. The CDR3 has 15 residues. The ends lost 6 bases at V and 0 bases at J; junction bases unmatched: 5. Germline V gene lookup returns CDR1 MNHEY and CDR2 SVGAGI. As DNA, the CDR3 is TGTGCCAGCAGAACGACAGGGAATAGCAATCAGCCCCAGCATTTT. It yields the protein CASRTTGNSNQPQHF.

The genes are TRBV7-8 and TRBJ1-2; 7 bases are shared with TRBD1. The ends lost 6 bases at V and 5 bases at J; junction bases unmatched: 3. The CDR3 contains 12 residues. Per germline, CDR1 SGHVS and CDR2 FQNEAQ. The CDR3 is CASSRDSYGYTF. Written as DNA, the CDR3 is TGTGCCAGCAGTCGGGACAGTTATGGCTACACCTTC.

This clone was seen only once. The chain joins TRBV7-8 to TRBJ1-5, with D possibly being TRBD1 (6 bases). Per germline, CDR1 SGHVS and CDR2 FQNEAQ. The CDR3 sequence is 17 residues long. With 1 base removed from V and 7 bases from J, the gap between germline ends came to 20 bases. The CDR3 nucleotides read TGTGCCAGCAGCTTAGGGAATCCTCCCAGGGGTAAGCAGCCCCAGCATTTT. It is translated as CASSLGNPPRGKQPQHF.

The CDR3 DNA follows: TGTGCCAGTACCCTGGAGCTGGATAATTCACCCCTCCACTTT. This codes for CASTLELDNSPLHF. The J gene is TRBJ1-6, the V gene TRBV19; D uncertain. CDR3 size: 14 residues. V was shortened by 7 bases and J by 5 bases, with 12 bases between the two germline ends. Germline assignment: CDR1 LNHDA and CDR2 SQIVND (reference sequence).

The V gene is TRBV9, the J gene TRBJ1-5, with 9 bases identical to TRBD1. The ends lost 4 bases at V and 4 bases at J; junction bases unmatched: 3. The CDR3 loop spans 14 amino acids. Germline CDR1 is SGDLS and CDR2 is YYNGEE. CDR3 protein: CASSSGTGNQPQHF. CDR3 DNA: TGTGCCAGCAGCTCCGGGACAGGGAATCAGCCCCAGCATTTT.

The chain carries TRBV13 and TRBJ2-1, with D maybe TRBD2 (5 bases). CDR1 PRHDT and CDR2 FYEKMQ come from the germline V gene (reference sequence). The CDR3 covers 15 residues. V was clipped by 0 bases and J by 7 bases, with 13 bases between them. The CDR3 bases are TGTGCCAGCAGCTTAGGCCAGAGGACTGGGAATGAGCAGTTCTTC. It specifies CASSLGQRTGNEQFF. Drawing the rest from reference TRBV13 and TRBJ2-1, the complete variable domain is AAGVIQSPRHLIKEKRETATLKCYPIPRHDTVYWYQQGPGQDPQFLISFYEKMQSDKGSIPDRFSAQQFSDYHSELNMSSLELGDSALYFCASSLGQRTGNEQFFGPGTRLTVL.

The chain carries TRBV10-1 and TRBJ1-1; TRBD1 matches 7 bases. The CDR3 spans 13 residues. Trimming at V came to 6 bases and at J to 2 bases, leaving 3 bases not matched to a gene. CDR1 and CDR2 (germline): WNHNN, SYGVQD (reference sequence). The CDR3 sequence is CASRGQLNTEAFF. The CDR3 nucleotides read TGCGCCAGCAGGGGACAGCTAAACACTGAAGCTTTCTTT.

V gene TRBV25-1 combines with J gene TRBJ1-1, with 9 nucleotides matching TRBD1. Germline-derived CDR1 and CDR2 are MGHDK and SYGVNS. The CDR3 runs 15 residues. V was pared by 6 bases and J by 13 bases, with 18 bases of the junction left unmatched. The CDR3 DNA follows: TGTGCCAGCAGCCCTAGGGGCCCGGGACAGGGTTTCGGTTTCTTT. Amino acid sequence: CASSPRGPGQGFGFF.

The chain's CDR3 is CASSQDRGGGGGAKETQYF. The CDR3 DNA is TGCGCCAGCAGCCAAGATCGTGGCGGCGGAGGAGGCGCAAAAGAGACCCAGTACTTC. The chain joins TRBV4-3 to TRBJ2-5; a possible D gene is TRBD2 (5 bases). Trimming shortened V by 0 bases and J by 3 bases, and 23 bases separated the two germline ends. The CDR3 length is 19 residues. Germline V lookup: CDR1 LGHNA, CDR2 YSLEER.

The table lists this clone with a few counts. The genes are TRBV28 and TRBJ2-1; TRBD2 agrees at 7 bases. The V segment lost 5 bases and the J segment 0 bases; nucleotides outside the gene matches: 7. The CDR3 has 16 amino acids. Germline CDR1 and CDR2: MDHEN and SYDVKM. The CDR3 DNA follows: TGTGCCAGCAGTCCCGGGACTACCAGCTCCTACAATGAGCAGTTCTTC. Its protein is CASSPGTTSSYNEQFF.

The V call is TRBV6-5, the J call TRBJ2-5; D gene unclear. Per germline, CDR1 MNHEY and CDR2 SVGAGI. This CDR3 region has 13 residues. V lost 0 bases and J 4 bases, leaving 6 bases between the germline ends. The CDR3: CASSYSAGETQYF. The CDR3 DNA is TGTGCCAGCAGTTACTCGGCAGGAGAGACCCAGTACTTC.